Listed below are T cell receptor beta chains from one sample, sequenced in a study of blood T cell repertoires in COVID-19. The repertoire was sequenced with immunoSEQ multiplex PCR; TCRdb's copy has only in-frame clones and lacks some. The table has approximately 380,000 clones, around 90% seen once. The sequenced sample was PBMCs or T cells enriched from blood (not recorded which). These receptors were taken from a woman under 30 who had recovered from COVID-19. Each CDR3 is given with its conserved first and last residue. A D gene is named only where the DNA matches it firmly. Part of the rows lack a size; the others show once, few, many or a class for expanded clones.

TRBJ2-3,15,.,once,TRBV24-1,TGTGCCACCAGTGATTTTTTCGGGGGATGGAATACGCAGTATTTT,CATSDFFGGWNTQYF
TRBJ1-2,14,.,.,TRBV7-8,TGTGCCAGCAGCTTAAGCTTGAGTGGCTATGGCTACACCTTC,CASSLSLSGYGYTF
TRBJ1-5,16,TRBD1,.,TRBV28,TGTGCCAGCAGTCCTGGGGCAGGGGGGAGCAATCAGCCCCAGCATTTT,CASSPGAGGSNQPQHF
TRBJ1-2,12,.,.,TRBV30,TGTGCCTGGAGTTCCTTGGCAGATGGCTACACCTTC,CAWSSLADGYTF
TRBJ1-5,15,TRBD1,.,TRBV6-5,TGTGCCAGCAGTCCTGGACAGGGGGCTCATCAGCCCCAGCATTTT,CASSPGQGAHQPQHF
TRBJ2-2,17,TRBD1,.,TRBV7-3,TGTGCCAGCAGTATTCCCAAAACAGGACAGGGAACCGGGGAGCTGTTTTTT,CASSIPKTGQGTGELFF
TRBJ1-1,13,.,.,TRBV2,TGTGCCAGCAGCCTAAGAGGAGGGGAAGGCGCTTTCTTT,CASSLRGGEGAFF
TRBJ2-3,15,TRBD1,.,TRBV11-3,TGTGCCAGCAGCCCTAGGGGGACAGACACAGATACGCAGTATTTT,CASSPRGTDTDTQYF
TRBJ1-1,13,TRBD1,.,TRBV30,TGTGCCTGGAGCTCCGGGACAGGGTCTGAAGCTTTCTTT,CAWSSGTGSEAFF
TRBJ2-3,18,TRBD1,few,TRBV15,TGTGCCACCAGCAGAGGTCGAAAAAGGGGGCTTAGCACAGATACGCAGTATTTT,CATSRGRKRGLSTDTQYF
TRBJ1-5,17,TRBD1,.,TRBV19,TGTGCCAGTAAAGTGGGGGCCCGGGACAGGGTCCATCAGCCCCAGCATTTT,CASKVGARDRVHQPQHF
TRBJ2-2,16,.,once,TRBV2,TGTGCCAGCAGCCATATCCGGACGGGGACACCCGGGGAGCTGTTTTTT,CASSHIRTGTPGELFF
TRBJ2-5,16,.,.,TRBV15,TGTGCCACCAGCCCAGCGGCGCGGCAGGCCCAAGAGACCCAGTACTTC,CATSPAARQAQETQYF
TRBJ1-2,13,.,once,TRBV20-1,TGCAGTGCTAGTGCGCAGCGGAACTATGGCTACACCTTC,CSASAQRNYGYTF
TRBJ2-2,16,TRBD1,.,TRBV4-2,TGTGCCAGCAGCCGGGGTAGGGGGCGCAGCACCGGGGAGCTGTTTTTT,CASSRGRGRSTGELFF
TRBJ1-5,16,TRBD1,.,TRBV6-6,TGTGCCAGCAGTCGACAGGGGCAGGAAAGCAATCAGCCCCAGCATTTT,CASSRQGQESNQPQHF
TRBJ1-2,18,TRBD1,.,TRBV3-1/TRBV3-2,TGTGCCAGCAGCCAATGGAAAGGACAGGGGAGAGGGTACTATGGCTACACCTTC,CASSQWKGQGRGYYGYTF
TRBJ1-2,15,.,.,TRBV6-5,TGTGCCAGCAACTACGAACAGGGTAGTCTCTATGGCTACACCTTC,CASNYEQGSLYGYTF
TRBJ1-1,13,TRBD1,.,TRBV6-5,TGTGCCAGCAGAGACAGGGGGCTCGCTGAAGCTTTCTTT,CASRDRGLAEAFF
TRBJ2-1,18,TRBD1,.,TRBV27,TGTGCCAGCAGTCCCCTGGTGCTACAGGGGCCGTCCTACAATGAGCAGTTCTTC,CASSPLVLQGPSYNEQFF
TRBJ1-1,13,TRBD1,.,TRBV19,TGTGCCAGTTGGACAGGGTGGGACACTGAAGCTTTCTTT,CASWTGWDTEAFF
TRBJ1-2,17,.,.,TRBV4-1,TGCGCCAGCAGCCCCCGGACTGAAGGGAGCCTTTACTATGGCTACACCTTC,CASSPRTEGSLYYGYTF
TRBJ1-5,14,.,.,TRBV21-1,TGTGCCAGCAGCAAGCGGCAGAAAAATCAGCCCCAGCATTTT,CASSKRQKNQPQHF
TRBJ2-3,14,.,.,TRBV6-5,TGTGCCAGCAGTCCCCGTCCCCTTTCGGATACGCAGTATTTT,CASSPRPLSDTQYF
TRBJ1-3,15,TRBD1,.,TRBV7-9,TGTGCCAGCGACTCGACAGGGCTTGCCGGAAACACCATATATTTT,CASDSTGLAGNTIYF
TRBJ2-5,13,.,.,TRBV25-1,TGTGCCAGCAGTGGTGACAGACAAGAGACCCAGTACTTC,CASSGDRQETQYF
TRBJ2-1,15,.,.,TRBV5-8,TGTGCCAGCAGCTTGGGGCTAGCGAGGTCCAATGAGCAGTTCTTC,CASSLGLARSNEQFF
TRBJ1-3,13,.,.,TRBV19,TGTGCCAGTAGACTAAACTCTGGAAACACCATATATTTT,CASRLNSGNTIYF
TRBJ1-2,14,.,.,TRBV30,TGTGCCTGGAGCGGGATAGGTGAAAACTATGGCTACACCTTC,CAWSGIGENYGYTF
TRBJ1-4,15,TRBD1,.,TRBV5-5,TGTGCCAGCACCGACAAACTTCGGGACAGGGAAAAACTGTTTTTT,CASTDKLRDREKLFF